One and the same sample provided the 17 T cell receptor beta chains below, sequenced in a study of OX40 agonist ivuxolimab in advanced cancers. Method: immunoSEQ multiplex PCR; TCRdb's copy keeps in-frame clones and lacks some. The sample carries about 77,000 clones, about 86% recorded once. The sequenced sample was CD4+ or CD8+ T cells sorted from blood, obtained in a trial of the OX40 agonist ivuxolimab. Receptors were obtained from an adult with an advanced solid tumor such as melanoma, head and neck, liver or kidney cancer.

CDR3 loop: CASSASSGSYNEQFF. CDR3 nucleotide sequence: TGTGCCAGCAGCGCCAGTAGCGGGAGTTACAATGAGCAGTTCTTC. The chain combines TRBV9 with TRBJ2-1; TRBD2 matches at 9 bases. Germline trimming cut 3 bases from V and 4 bases from J; bases unmatched to any gene: 5. The CDR3 covers 15 residues. CDR1 SGDLS and CDR2 YYNGEE come from the germline V gene.

The rearrangement joins TRBV6-6 to TRBJ1-1; D might be TRBD1 (5 bases). CDR1 MNHNY and CDR2 SVGAGI come from the germline V gene (reference sequence). Trimming cost V 2 bases and J 3 bases, with 13 bases left between them. The CDR3 covers 15 residues. The CDR3 region has the DNA TGTGCCAGCAGTTACCCTACGCAGGGTTACACTGAAGCTTTCTTT. Its protein product is CASSYPTQGYTEAFF.

This chain joins TRBV7-6 and TRBJ1-5; D might be TRBD1 (5 bases). Germline assignment: CDR1 SGHVS and CDR2 FNYEAQ. The CDR3 is 18 amino acids. The V end was cut by 2 bases, the J end by 0 bases, with 17 bases between. The CDR3 nucleotides are TGTGCCAGCAGCTTATCCCCGGGACCCCTGGGTAGCAATCAGCCCCAGCATTTT. Translation gives CASSLSPGPLGSNQPQHF.

This chain joins TRBV7-2 and TRBJ1-1, with D uncertain. Trimming stripped 5 bases from V and 0 bases from J, with 16 bases between. CDR3 length: 16 residues. Germline loops: CDR1 SGHTA, CDR2 FQGNSA. In DNA, the CDR3 is TGTGCCAGCAGCGCGCCCCCACCGGGCGTGAACACTGAAGCTTTCTTT. Its protein product is CASSAPPPGVNTEAFF.

This chain links TRBV6-5 with TRBJ2-7; D is unclear. V was clipped by 0 bases and J by 5 bases, with 11 bases between them. Germline V gene lookup returns CDR1 MNHEY and CDR2 SVGAGI. The CDR3 runs 14 residues. CDR3 loop: CASSYSLRTHEQYF. The CDR3 DNA reads as TGTGCCAGCAGTTACTCCCTCAGGACCCACGAGCAGTACTTC.

This chain links TRBV11-2 with TRBJ2-2; 8 bases are a match to TRBD1. Trimming removed 7 bases from V and 6 bases from J; junction bases left unmatched: 7. Germline CDR1 reads SGHAT; CDR2 reads FQNNGV. The CDR3 length is 14 residues. The CDR3 sequence is CASIFRGPPGELFF. DNA for the CDR3: TGTGCCAGCATCTTCAGGGGGCCCCCCGGGGAGCTGTTTTTT.

The V and J genes are TRBV30 and TRBJ2-3; the D gene is possibly TRBD2 (5 bases). The CDR3 contains 16 residues. CDR1 and CDR2 from the germline V gene are GTSNPN and SVGIG (reference sequence). The germline V and J ends were trimmed by 0 bases and 2 bases, with 15 bases remaining between them. The CDR3 coding sequence is TGTGCCTGGAGTGTACAGTCTAGCAGACTCACAGATACGCAGTATTTT. This gives the protein CAWSVQSSRLTDTQYF.

This clone has only one observation. This chain joins TRBV28 and TRBJ1-2; D is unclear. The V gene lost 6 bases and the J gene lost 5 bases, with 13 bases spanning the gap. In germline, CDR1 is MDHEN, CDR2 SYDVKM. This CDR3 has 13 residues. The CDR3 here is CASRGQLAYGYTF. The CDR3 region has the DNA TGTGCCAGCAGAGGGCAGCTCGCATATGGCTACACCTTC.

The chain recombines TRBV27 with TRBJ2-7, with TRBD2 identical over 10 bases. Germline V CDR1 and CDR2: MNHEY, SMNVEV (reference sequence). The CDR3 runs 15 residues. J lost 3 bases, V lost 5 bases, and 7 bases had no gene match. DNA of the CDR3: TGTGCCAGCAGTAAAATAGCGGGAGGACTCTACGAGCAGTACTTC. Residues: CASSKIAGGLYEQYF.

V and J are TRBV29-1 and TRBJ2-7, with D uncertain. CDR1 is SQVTM, CDR2 ANQGSEA, per germline. V was trimmed by 3 bases and J by 0 bases, leaving 6 bases between them. The CDR3 contains 12 residues. The CDR3 is CSVEESSYEQYF. CDR3 nucleotides: TGCAGCGTTGAGGAAAGCTCCTACGAGCAGTACTTC.

The sample holds one count of this clone. The rearrangement links TRBV5-1 to TRBJ2-1; D is perhaps TRBD1 or TRBD2 (5 bases each). This CDR3 region has 15 residues. The germline V and J ends were trimmed by 2 bases and 4 bases, with 13 bases remaining between them. Germline V CDR1 and CDR2: SGHRS, YFSETQ. In DNA, the CDR3 is TGCGCCAGCAGCTTAGGGACCAACATATACAATGAGCAGTTCTTC. Translated, it gives CASSLGTNIYNEQFF.

The chain couples TRBV27 to TRBJ2-7, with 8 positions matching TRBD2. Germline lookup yields CDR1 MNHEY and CDR2 SMNVEV (reference sequence). The CDR3 loop spans 14 amino acids. V was pared by 2 bases and J by 5 bases, with 5 bases of the junction left unmatched. In DNA form, the CDR3 reads TGTGCCAGCAGTTTACGGGAGGGCTGGAACGAGCAGTACTTC. This sequence encodes CASSLREGWNEQYF.

The sample holds one count of this clone. This rearrangement joins TRBV7-2 to TRBJ2-1; 8 nucleotides line up with TRBD2. With 5 bases clipped from V and 4 bases from J, the junction kept 10 bases outside the gene matches. The length of the CDR3 is 16 residues. CDR1 SGHTA and CDR2 FQGNSA come from the germline V gene. CDR3 nucleotides: TGTGCCAGCAGCCTTGGGGGTAGCGGGGTATACAATGAGCAGTTCTTC. Translating gives CASSLGGSGVYNEQFF.

This clone is a singleton in its sample. The chain combines TRBV5-5 with TRBJ1-1; D gene ambiguous. The CDR3 spans 14 residues. CDR1 SGHKS and CDR2 YYEKEE come from the germline V gene (reference sequence). V was pared by 3 bases and J by 8 bases, with 17 bases between. CDR3 amino acids: CASSSRPGPTEAFF. The CDR3 nucleotides read TGTGCCAGCAGCTCAAGGCCGGGCCCCACCGAAGCTTTCTTT. The full variable domain, rest sourced from reference TRBV5-5 and TRBJ1-1, is DAGVTQSPTHLIKTRGQQVTLRCSPISGHKSVSWYQQVLGQGPQFIFQYYEKEERGRGNFPDRFSARQFPNYSSELNVNALLLGDSALYLCASSSRPGPTEAFFGQGTRLTVV.

This clone was recorded once. The CDR3 loop is CASSEMGSYSNQPQHF. CDR3 sequence (DNA): TGTGCCAGCAGTGAAATGGGAAGTTATAGCAATCAGCCCCAGCATTTT. This chain joins TRBV6-1 and TRBJ1-5; D gene unclear. Germline CDR1 is MNHNS and CDR2 is SASEGT. The CDR3 contains 16 residues. With 2 bases removed from V and 0 bases from J, the gap between germline ends came to 11 bases.

This clone was detected only once. The chain couples TRBV4-3 to TRBJ2-3, with TRBD2 identical over 8 bases. V trimming: 4 bases; J trimming: 0 bases; junction bases outside the gene matches: 3. Germline lookup yields CDR1 LGHNA and CDR2 YSLEER. This CDR3 has 15 residues. This CDR3 reads CASSPAGESTDTQYF. The CDR3 bases are TGCGCCAGCAGCCCAGCGGGGGAGAGCACAGATACGCAGTATTTT.

Worth noting for this clone: Additional DNA sequences in this sample encode the identical CDR3. This CDR3 is CASSVGSGGAETQYF. CDR3 nucleotides: TGTGCCAGCAGCGTGGGTAGCGGGGGTGCGGAGACCCAGTACTTC. This chain connects TRBV9 to TRBJ2-5; 9 bases map to TRBD2. J was trimmed by 5 bases and V by 2 bases; bases with no gene match: 7. The CDR3 consists of 15 residues. Germline CDR1 and CDR2: SGDLS and YYNGEE.